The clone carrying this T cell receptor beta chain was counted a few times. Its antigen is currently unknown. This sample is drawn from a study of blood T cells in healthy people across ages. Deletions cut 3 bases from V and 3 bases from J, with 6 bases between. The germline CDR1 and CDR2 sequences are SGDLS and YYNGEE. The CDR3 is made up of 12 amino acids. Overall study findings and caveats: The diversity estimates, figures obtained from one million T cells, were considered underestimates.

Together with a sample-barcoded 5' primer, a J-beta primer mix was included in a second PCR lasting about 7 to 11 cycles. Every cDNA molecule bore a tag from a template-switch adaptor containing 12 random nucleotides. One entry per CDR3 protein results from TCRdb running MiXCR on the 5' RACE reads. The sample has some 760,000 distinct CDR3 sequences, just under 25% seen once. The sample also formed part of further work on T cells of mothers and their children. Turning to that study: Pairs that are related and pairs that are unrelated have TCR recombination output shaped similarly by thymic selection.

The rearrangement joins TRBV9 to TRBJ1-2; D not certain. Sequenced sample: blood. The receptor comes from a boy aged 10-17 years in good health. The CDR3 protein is CASSGAYYGYTF. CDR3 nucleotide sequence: TGTGCCAGCAGCGGAGCATACTATGGCTACACCTTC.